The text below deals with one T cell receptor (beta chain). These data belong to a study of blood T cell repertoires in COVID-19. Whole-study context: Whether acute or convalescent, the COVID-19 samples came from the United States, Italy and Spain.

The Seattle site enrolled patients during active infection and followed them longitudinally. This CDR3 is 14 amino acids long. The V gene lost 10 bases and the J gene lost 0 bases, with 14 bases spanning the gap. Germline values: CDR1 SGHTS, CDR2 YDEGEE. As originally analysed: Amplification with reference gene primers provided the estimates of nucleated cell counts. Repertoires were generated with immunoSEQ multiplex PCR, while TCRdb's copy carries only in-frame clones and drops some. The V and J calls and clone size were taken over from that table, and D and trimming were inferred from the DNA. The sample shows more than 200,000 clones, about 91% of them seen only once.

The sequenced sample consisted of peripheral blood. The chain has TRBV5-8 and TRBJ1-3; D uncertain. The clonotype originates from a woman under 40 with COVID-19, enrolled during active disease. The CDR3 loop reads CAPAPRYSGNTIYF. In nucleotides, the CDR3 is TGTGCCCCAGCTCCGAGGTACTCTGGAAACACCATATATTTT.